This TCR beta chain was sequenced for a study of cytomegalovirus exposure and HLA in healthy donors. Study-wide points: The presence/absence work took it that sequencing depth was about the same across donors.

A remark on this clone: The antigen is not known.

The CDR3 has 18 amino acids. With 3 bases clipped from V and 0 bases from J, the junction kept 14 bases outside the gene matches. Germline V CDR1 and CDR2: SGHRS, YFSETQ. PCR used 60 Vbeta primers and 13 Jbeta primers. TCRdb keeps only in-frame clones here, not all; method: immunoSEQ multiplex PCR. The sample lists approximately 190,000 clones; more than 75% were seen once. Sequenced sample: PBMCs. This clonotype originated in a man aged 25 to 45 in good health and CMV-seronegative. This rearrangement joins TRBV5-1 to TRBJ2-5; TRBD2 agrees at 7 bases. The DNA for the CDR3 is TGCGCCAGCAGCTCGGGACTTTGGGCGGGAGCCAACCAAGAGACCCAGTACTTC. It specifies CASSSGLWAGANQETQYF.